The following is a T cell receptor (beta chain) sequence with its context. The data were obtained in a study of blood T cell repertoires in COVID-19. Turning to the study itself: Donors in the United States, Italy and Spain gave samples during acute or convalescent COVID-19. Sample material is recorded as cDNA or gDNA derived from T cells, B-cell-depleted T cells, or PBMCs.

Germline V gene data show CDR1 as MNHEY and CDR2 as SVGAGI. Trimming stripped 3 bases from V and 9 bases from J, with 15 bases between. This CDR3 spans 15 amino acids. In the original processing: Researchers report that nucleated cell counts were estimated from reference gene primer amplification. Some clones are missing from TCRdb's copy, which holds only in-frame ones; the method was immunoSEQ multiplex PCR. Clonal size and the V and J genes are those of that table, whereas D and trimming came from the DNA. The sample lists about 280,000 clones, roughly 80% occurring once. Sample: peripheral blood. The rearrangement uses TRBV6-5 and TRBJ1-6; no definite D call. The receptor was derived from a woman in her 50s who had recovered from COVID-19. For the CDR3, the DNA is TGTGCCAGCAGTTATGGCCAGGTCGCGGGTTCACCCCTCCACTTT. Encoded protein: CASSYGQVAGSPLHF.